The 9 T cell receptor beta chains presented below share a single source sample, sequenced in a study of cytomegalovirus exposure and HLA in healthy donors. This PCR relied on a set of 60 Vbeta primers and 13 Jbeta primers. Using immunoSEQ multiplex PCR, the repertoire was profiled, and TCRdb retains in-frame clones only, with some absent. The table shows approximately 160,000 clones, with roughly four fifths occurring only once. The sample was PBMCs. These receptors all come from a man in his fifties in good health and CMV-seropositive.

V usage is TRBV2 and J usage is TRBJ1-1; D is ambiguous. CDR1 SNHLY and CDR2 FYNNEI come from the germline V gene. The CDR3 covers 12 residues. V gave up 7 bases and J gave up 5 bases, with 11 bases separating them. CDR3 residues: CASTGFKTEAFF. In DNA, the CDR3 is TGTGCCAGCACGGGTTTCAAAACTGAAGCTTTCTTT. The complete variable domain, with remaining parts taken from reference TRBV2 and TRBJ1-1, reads EPEVTQTPSHQVTQMGQEVILRCVPISNHLYFYWYRQILGQKVEFLVSFYNNEISEKSEIFDDQFSVERPDGSNFTLKIRSTKLEDSAMYFCASTGFKTEAFFGQGTRLTVV.

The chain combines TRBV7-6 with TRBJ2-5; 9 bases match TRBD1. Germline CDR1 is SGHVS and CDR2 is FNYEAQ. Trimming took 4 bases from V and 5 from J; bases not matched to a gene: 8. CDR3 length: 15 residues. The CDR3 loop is CASSSTGGTWETQYF. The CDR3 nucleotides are TGTGCCAGCAGCTCAACAGGGGGCACATGGGAGACCCAGTACTTC.

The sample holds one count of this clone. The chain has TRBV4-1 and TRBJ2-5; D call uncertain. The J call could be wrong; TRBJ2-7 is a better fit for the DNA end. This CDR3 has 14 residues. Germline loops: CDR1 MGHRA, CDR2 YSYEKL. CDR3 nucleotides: TGCGCCAGCAGCCAAGTGGTTGGTTCCTACGAGCAGTACTTC. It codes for CASSQVVGSYEQYF.

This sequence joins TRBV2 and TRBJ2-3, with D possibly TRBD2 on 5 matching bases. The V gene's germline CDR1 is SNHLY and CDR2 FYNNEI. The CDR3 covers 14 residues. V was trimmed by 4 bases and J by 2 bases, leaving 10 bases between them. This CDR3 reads CASSASRNTDTQYF. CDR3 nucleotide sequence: TGTGCCAGCAGTGCTAGCAGAAACACAGATACGCAGTATTTT.

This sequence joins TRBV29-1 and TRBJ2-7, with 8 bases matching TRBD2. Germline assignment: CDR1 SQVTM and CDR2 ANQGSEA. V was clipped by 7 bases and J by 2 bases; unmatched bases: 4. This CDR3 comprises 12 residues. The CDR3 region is CSGKTSAYEQYF. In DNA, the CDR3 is TGCAGCGGGAAGACTAGCGCCTACGAGCAGTACTTC.

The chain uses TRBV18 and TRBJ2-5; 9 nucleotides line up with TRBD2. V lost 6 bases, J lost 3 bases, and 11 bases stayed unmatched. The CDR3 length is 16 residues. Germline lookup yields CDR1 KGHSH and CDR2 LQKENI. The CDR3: CASSPTSGSAKETQYF. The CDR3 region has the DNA TGTGCCAGCTCCCCGACTAGCGGTTCGGCCAAAGAGACCCAGTACTTC.

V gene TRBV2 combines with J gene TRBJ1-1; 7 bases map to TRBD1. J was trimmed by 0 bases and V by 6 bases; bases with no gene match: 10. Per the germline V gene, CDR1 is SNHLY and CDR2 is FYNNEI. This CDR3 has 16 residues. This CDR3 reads CASRMTGIAVNTEAFF. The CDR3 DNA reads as TGTGCCAGCAGGATGACAGGGATAGCAGTGAACACTGAAGCTTTCTTT.

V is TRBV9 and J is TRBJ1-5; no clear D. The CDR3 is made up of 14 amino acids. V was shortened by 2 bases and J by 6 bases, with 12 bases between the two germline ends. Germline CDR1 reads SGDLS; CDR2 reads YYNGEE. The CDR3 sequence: CASSVGGPGQPQHF. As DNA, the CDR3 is TGTGCCAGCAGCGTGGGCGGGCCAGGTCAGCCCCAGCATTTT.

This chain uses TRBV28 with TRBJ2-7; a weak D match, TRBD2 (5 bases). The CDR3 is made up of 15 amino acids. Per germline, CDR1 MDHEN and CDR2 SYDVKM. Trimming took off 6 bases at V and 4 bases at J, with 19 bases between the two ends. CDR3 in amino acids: CASSLFREGGYEQYF. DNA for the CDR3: TGTGCCAGCAGCCTCTTCCGCGAGGGCGGGTACGAGCAGTACTTC.